This T cell receptor beta chain emerged from a study of control samples from healthy donors and cancer patients. Trimming took 3 bases from V and 5 from J, leaving 9 bases between them. The CDR3 runs 13 residues. Germline V CDR1 and CDR2: SGHRS, YFSETQ. This clone has just a few counts. Repertoires were generated with immunoSEQ multiplex PCR, while TCRdb's copy carries only in-frame clones and drops some. The sample records tens of thousands of clones, over 65% being singletons. The sample was PBMCs. This receptor was taken from a woman between 45 and 65 years old with lung cancer. The V gene is TRBV5-1, the J gene TRBJ2-1; D is possibly TRBD1 (6 bases). The CDR3 DNA is TGCGCCAGCAGCTGGAGGACAGACAATGAGCAGTTCTTC. This codes for CASSWRTDNEQFF.